This paragraph reports one T cell receptor (beta chain). Its antigen remains unidentified. This table comes from immunoSEQ multiplex PCR, and its TCRdb copy is limited to in-frame clones, with some not included. This table has 11,000 to 15,000 clones, 83% appearing once. Every one of the patients relapsed after autologous stem cell transplantation (brentuximab vedotin exposure was variable). Complete response, partial response or progressive disease was recorded as best response. This entry is derived from a study of PD-1 blockade in classical Hodgkin lymphoma. Overall study findings and caveats: It was CD4+ TCR diversity, not CD8+, that rose significantly by C4D1. A reduction in baseline TCR diversity was reportedly seen in newly diagnosed patients relative to healthy donors.

Trimming shortened V by 3 bases and J by 5 bases, and 11 bases separated the two germline ends. Germline values: CDR1 SGHRS, CDR2 YFSETQ. The CDR3 sequence is 13 residues long. Source: peripheral blood mononuclear cells (PBMCs), taken at baseline. The chain uses TRBV5-1 and TRBJ2-5; perhaps TRBD1 as D (6 bases). The TCR comes from a human donor with classical Hodgkin lymphoma. The CDR3 reads CASSSTGPETQYF. In nucleotides, the CDR3 is TGCGCCAGCAGCTCTACAGGGCCGGAGACCCAGTACTTC.